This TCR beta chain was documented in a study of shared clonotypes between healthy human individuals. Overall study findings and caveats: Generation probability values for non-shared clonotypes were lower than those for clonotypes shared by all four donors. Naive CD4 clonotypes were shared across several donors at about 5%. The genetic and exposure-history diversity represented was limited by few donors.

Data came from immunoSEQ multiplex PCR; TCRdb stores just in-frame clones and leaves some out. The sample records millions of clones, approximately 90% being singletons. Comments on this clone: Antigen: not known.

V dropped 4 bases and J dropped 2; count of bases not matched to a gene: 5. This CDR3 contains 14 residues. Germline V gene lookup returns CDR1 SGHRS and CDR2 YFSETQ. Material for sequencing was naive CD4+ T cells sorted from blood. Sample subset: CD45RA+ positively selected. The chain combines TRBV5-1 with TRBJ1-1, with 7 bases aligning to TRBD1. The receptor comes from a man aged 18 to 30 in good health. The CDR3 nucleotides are TGCGCCAGCAGCGTTGGGACAGACAACACTGAAGCTTTCTTT. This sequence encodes CASSVGTDNTEAFF. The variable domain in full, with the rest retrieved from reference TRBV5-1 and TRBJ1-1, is KAGVTQTPRYLIKTRGQQVTLSCSPISGHRSVSWYQQTPGQGLQFLFEYFSETQRNKGNFPGRFSGRQFSNSRSEMNVSTLELGDSALYLCASSVGTDNTEAFFGQGTRLTVV.